These T cell receptor beta chains were read from a single sample in a study of blood T cell repertoires in COVID-19. Assay used: immunoSEQ multiplex PCR; TCRdb lists only in-frame clones, some missing. The table lists approximately 150,000 clones, 79% of them singletons. The material sequenced was peripheral blood. The receptors come from a man between 50 and 59 years old with active or convalescent COVID-19. The CDR3 runs from the conserved cysteine through the conserved F or W. D genes are given only for firm matches. Size is omitted from some rows. Given values are once, few, many or a class for expanded clones.

CDR3 | DNA | size | J | D | V
CAWSVARGYGYTF | TGTGCCTGGAGTGTTGCCCGGGGCTATGGCTACACCTTC | . | TRBJ1-2 | . | TRBV30
CASSWGRGQGPGNTIYF | TGTGCCAGCAGCTGGGGTCGGGGACAGGGACCTGGAAACACCATATATTTT | . | TRBJ1-3 | TRBD1 | TRBV7-6
CASSLAGREIDTQYF | TGTGCCAGCAGCTTGGCTGGGCGGGAAATAGATACGCAGTATTTT | . | TRBJ2-3 | . | TRBV5-8
CASSLTGGNQPQHF | TGTGCCAGCAGTTTAACAGGGGGCAATCAGCCCCAGCATTTT | few | TRBJ1-5 | TRBD1 | TRBV27
CASSLAAARLQETQYF | TGTGCCAGCAGCTTGGCAGCGGCCCGCCTCCAAGAGACCCAGTACTTC | . | TRBJ2-5 | . | TRBV5-5
CASSYSVRGGEQYF | TGTGCCAGCAGTTACTCCGTGAGGGGGGGAGAGCAGTACTTC | . | TRBJ2-7 | . | TRBV6-5
CASSKLAGREVDTQYF | TGTGCCAGCAGCAAGCTAGCGGGACGGGAGGTAGATACGCAGTATTTT | . | TRBJ2-3 | TRBD2 | TRBV7-2
CATSRDEGGSNGYTF | TGTGCCACCAGCAGAGATGAAGGGGGTTCAAATGGCTACACCTTC | . | TRBJ1-2 | . | TRBV15
CASSDILANVLTF | TGTGCCAGCTCAGACATTCTGGCCAACGTCCTGACTTTC | . | TRBJ2-6 | . | TRBV19
CASSPSGLAGDSYEQYF | TGTGCCAGCAGCCCCTCAGGACTAGCGGGAGACTCCTACGAGCAGTACTTC | few | TRBJ2-7 | TRBD2 | TRBV7-2
CASSQTSGFTDTQYF | TGTGCCAGCAGCCAAACTAGCGGTTTCACAGATACGCAGTATTTT | . | TRBJ2-3 | TRBD2 | TRBV3-1/TRBV3-2
CSAGDTGGYTF | TGCAGCGCCGGGGACACAGGAGGCTACACCTTC | . | TRBJ1-2 | . | TRBV29-1
CASSLGPANYGYTF | TGTGCCAGCAGCTTGGGCCCAGCTAACTATGGCTACACCTTC | . | TRBJ1-2 | . | TRBV5-6
CASSSGTRAYNEQFF | TGTGCCAGCAGTTCCGGGACTAGGGCCTACAATGAGCAGTTCTTC | . | TRBJ2-1 | TRBD2 | TRBV6-5
CASSLGGQYQETQYF | TGCGCCAGCAGCTTGGGGGGACAGTACCAAGAGACCCAGTACTTC | . | TRBJ2-5 | TRBD1 | TRBV5-1
CASSTPGLANTQYF | TGTGCCAGCAGCACACCGGGACTAGCGAATACGCAGTATTTT | . | TRBJ2-3 | TRBD2 | TRBV28
CASSPGQGRGYNEQFF | TGTGCCAGCTCACCGGGACAGGGGAGGGGATACAATGAGCAGTTCTTC | . | TRBJ2-1 | TRBD1 | TRBV18
CASSLGGVAPGTDTQYF | TGTGCCAGCAGCTTAGGAGGGGTAGCGCCGGGCACAGATACGCAGTATTTT | . | TRBJ2-3 | . | TRBV7-3
CASSFRDRGNTGELFF | TGTGCCAGCAGTTTCCGGGACAGGGGGAACACCGGGGAGCTGTTTTTT | . | TRBJ2-2 | TRBD1 | TRBV27
CASSLGRTSGNTGELFF | TGTGCCAGCAGCTTAGGCAGGACTAGCGGAAACACCGGGGAGCTGTTTTTT | . | TRBJ2-2 | TRBD2 | TRBV7-6
CAIRSEGLSYEQYF | TGTGCCATCAGAAGTGAAGGACTTTCCTACGAGCAGTACTTC | . | TRBJ2-7 | . | TRBV10-3
CSVRNYNEQFF | TGCAGCGTCAGAAACTACAATGAGCAGTTCTTC | . | TRBJ2-1 | . | TRBV29-1
CASSLLGAEQYF | TGTGCCAGCAGTTTATTGGGGGCCGAGCAGTACTTC | . | TRBJ2-7 | . | TRBV27
CASAGGDEQFF | TGTGCCAGCGCGGGGGGTGATGAGCAGTTCTTC | . | TRBJ2-1 | TRBD2 | TRBV2
CASSPPRGRARETQYF | TGTGCCAGTAGTCCCCCCCGCGGGAGGGCCAGAGAGACCCAGTACTTC | . | TRBJ2-5 | TRBD2 | TRBV19
CASSISGTSAYEQYF | TGTGCCAGTAGTATATCCGGGACTAGCGCTTACGAGCAGTACTTC | . | TRBJ2-7 | TRBD2 | TRBV19
CASSYSRTGHYEQYF | TGTGCCAGCAGTTACTCCCGGACAGGACATTACGAGCAGTACTTC | . | TRBJ2-7 | TRBD1 | TRBV6-5
CASSPSGRYGYTF | TGTGCCAGCAGCCCCTCAGGGCGCTATGGCTACACCTTC | . | TRBJ1-2 | . | TRBV3-1/TRBV3-2
CASSRTDYSNQPQHF | TGTGCCAGCAGCCGGACAGACTATAGCAATCAGCCCCAGCATTTT | . | TRBJ1-5 | . | TRBV9
CASSSGLAGGPNTGELFF | TGTGCCAGCAGTTCGGGACTAGCGGGAGGGCCGAACACCGGGGAGCTGTTTTTT | . | TRBJ2-2 | TRBD2 | TRBV28
CASREGGRGLGNEQFF | TGTGCCAGCAGGGAGGGCGGGCGAGGACTAGGCAATGAGCAGTTCTTC | . | TRBJ2-1 | TRBD2 | TRBV7-2
CASSLGQFGEAFF | TGTGCCAGCAGCCTGGGACAGTTTGGTGAAGCTTTCTTT | . | TRBJ1-1 | TRBD1 | TRBV7-9
CASSPGQGASQETQYF | TGTGCCAGCAGCCCTGGACAGGGGGCGTCTCAAGAGACCCAGTACTTC | . | TRBJ2-5 | TRBD1 | TRBV9
CASSARDRGAYNEQFF | TGCGCCAGCAGCGCCAGGGACAGGGGGGCCTACAATGAGCAGTTCTTC | . | TRBJ2-1 | TRBD1 | TRBV5-1
CASSRPLSGSRETQYF | TGTGCCAGCAGCCGCCCCCTCTCCGGGAGCAGGGAGACCCAGTACTTC | . | TRBJ2-5 | . | TRBV7-2
CASNPGAGAYNEQFF | TGTGCCAGCAACCCTGGAGCGGGAGCCTACAATGAGCAGTTCTTC | . | TRBJ2-1 | TRBD2 | TRBV7-6
CASSYWATGRDQPQHF | TGTGCCAGCAGTTACTGGGCGACAGGGCGCGATCAGCCCCAGCATTTT | . | TRBJ1-5 | TRBD1 | TRBV6-7
CASSSGQDEQYF | TGTGCCAGCAGTTCGGGACAGGATGAGCAGTACTTC | . | TRBJ2-7 | TRBD1 | TRBV27